This T cell receptor beta chain stems from a study of vaccination and CD4 T cells after COVID-19. About the research overall: Every participant had a vaccine, which was either BNT162b2 or mRNA-1273, given in two doses. As a positive control, some control cultures were given a CEFX pool, while others were given an HIV-1 Nef pool or no peptide.

Oncomine TCR Beta short-read sequencing was applied to DNA from cultured CD4+ T cells. Someone extracted genomic DNA from cultured CD4+ T cells. Via MiXCR, TCRdb re-called the PCR reads, giving one row per CDR3 protein. The sample shows roughly 8,300 distinct CDR3 sequences, about 35% of them seen only once. Treatment here: roughly 11-day PBMC culture with coronavirus spike peptide pools or control peptides (ViraFEST assay). According to the study, CD4+ T cells from the unexposed donor were gathered ahead of the COVID-19 pandemic (2011-2018). The ViraFEST method relied on peptide pools to expand antigen-specific T cells, followed by TCR sequencing. Negative selection enriched CD4+ T cells from cultures at nine to eleven days. This CDR3 is 15 amino acids long. Germline CDR1 reads LGHNA; CDR2 reads YSLEER. The V end lost 1 base, the J end lost 5 bases, and 14 bases lay between the germline ends. This clonotype appeared a few times. No antigen is known for it.

Sequencing input: CD4+ T cells from blood, cultured in vitro. The TCR originated in a human donor in good health. This chain connects TRBV4-3 to TRBJ1-1; no reliable D call. CDR3 loop: CASSQVSFQLTEAFF. CDR3 nucleotides: TGCGCCAGCAGCCAAGTCTCATTCCAGTTGACTGAAGCTTTCTTT.